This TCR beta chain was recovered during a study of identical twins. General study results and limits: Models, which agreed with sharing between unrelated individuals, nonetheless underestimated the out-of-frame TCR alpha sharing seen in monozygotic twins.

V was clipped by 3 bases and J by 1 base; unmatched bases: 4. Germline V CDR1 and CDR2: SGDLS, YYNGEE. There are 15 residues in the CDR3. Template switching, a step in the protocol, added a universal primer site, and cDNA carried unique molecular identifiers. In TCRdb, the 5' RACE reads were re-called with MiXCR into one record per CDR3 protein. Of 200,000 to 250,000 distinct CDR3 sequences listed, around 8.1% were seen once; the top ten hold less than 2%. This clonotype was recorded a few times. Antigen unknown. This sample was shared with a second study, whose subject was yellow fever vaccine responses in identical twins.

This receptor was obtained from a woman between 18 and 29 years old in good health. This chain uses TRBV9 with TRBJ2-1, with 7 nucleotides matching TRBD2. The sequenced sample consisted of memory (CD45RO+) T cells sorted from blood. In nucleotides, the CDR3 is TGTGCCAGCAGCGCATCTAGCGGTTCCTACAATGAGCAGTTCTTC. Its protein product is CASSASSGSYNEQFF.